This T cell receptor beta chain was profiled in a study of T-cell memory formation after mild COVID-19. This clonotype was counted many times. No antigen is known for it. V gave up 8 bases and J gave up 0 bases, with 11 bases separating them. Germline loops: CDR1 MNHEY, CDR2 SVGAGI. The CDR3 spans 14 residues. The study, taken as a whole, reports: Clones contracting across day 15 to 85 had a balanced CD4/CD8 profile; later expanding clones leaned CD4+.

One entry per CDR3 protein, called by TCRdb with MiXCR from the 5' RACE reads. The top ten hold 20% to 25% of the sample, which has more than 300,000 distinct CDR3 sequences, approximately 22% seen once. The chain employs TRBV6-5 and TRBJ2-1, with D tentatively TRBD1 (7 bases). The clonotype was recovered from a man between 18 and 29 years old who had mild COVID-19 (a few samples of this study predate the infection). Cell type and time point are not known. The sample taken for sequencing was PBMCs or a T cell subset sorted from them (not recorded which). This CDR3 reads CASGRDSSYNEQFF. The DNA of the CDR3 is TGTGCCAGCGGGCGGGACAGCTCCTACAATGAGCAGTTCTTC.